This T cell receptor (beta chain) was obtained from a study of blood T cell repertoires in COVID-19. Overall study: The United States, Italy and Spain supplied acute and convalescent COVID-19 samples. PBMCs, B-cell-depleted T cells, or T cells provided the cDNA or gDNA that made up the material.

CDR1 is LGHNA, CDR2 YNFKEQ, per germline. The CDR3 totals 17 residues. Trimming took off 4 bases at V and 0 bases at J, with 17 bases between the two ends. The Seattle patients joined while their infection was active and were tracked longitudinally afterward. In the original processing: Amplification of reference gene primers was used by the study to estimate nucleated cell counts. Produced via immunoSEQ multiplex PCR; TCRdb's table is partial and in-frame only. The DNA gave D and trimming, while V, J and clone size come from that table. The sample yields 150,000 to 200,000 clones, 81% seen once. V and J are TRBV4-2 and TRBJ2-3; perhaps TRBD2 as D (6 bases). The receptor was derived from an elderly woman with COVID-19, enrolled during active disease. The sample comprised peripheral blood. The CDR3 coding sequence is TGTGCCAGCAGCCGGATCCCAGGCGGGGCGAGCACAGATACGCAGTATTTT. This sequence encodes CASSRIPGGASTDTQYF.